This TCR beta chain was sequenced for a study of cytomegalovirus exposure and HLA in healthy donors. Notes on the study in general: Most of the TCR beta V segments (in an earlier analysis) were productive either about 87% or about 30% of the time. It was shown in a later analysis that HLA-associated TCR beta chains were more clonally expanded than other, equally common chains. The dataset shows that most TCR sequences were rare, while some public TCRs occurred in many donors.

Of note for this clone: The antigen remains undetermined.

Both 60 Vbeta primers and 13 Jbeta primers went into the PCR. Produced via immunoSEQ multiplex PCR; TCRdb's table is partial and in-frame only. Of some 120,000 clones in the sample, around 70% are singletons; the top ten hold roughly 1.5%. Sequences were obtained from PBMCs. The clonotype comes from a man between 25 and 39 years old in good health and CMV-seropositive.

This CDR3 reads CASSFSSGSNQETQYF. The CDR3 DNA sequence: TGTGCCAGCAGTTTCTCTAGCGGGAGTAACCAAGAGACCCAGTACTTC. The chain is built from TRBV28 and TRBJ2-5; TRBD2 agrees at 10 bases. Germline V gives CDR1 MDHEN, CDR2 SYDVKM. The CDR3 has 16 amino acids. After removal of 3 bases from V and 0 bases from J, the junction contained 4 bases not matched to a gene.